Sequencing of this TCR beta chain was carried out in a study of chemoradiotherapy in HPV16-positive cancers. Sequenced by immunoSEQ multiplex PCR; TCRdb stores in-frame clones only, minus some. The sample yields 25,000 to 40,000 clones, about 88% seen once. The source material was blood, sampled from a patient who underwent chemoradiotherapy. This receptor was taken from a human donor with HPV-associated anogenital cancer.

CDR3 loop: CASSPTQGWGTEAFF. CDR3 in DNA: TGCGCCAGCAGCCCTACCCAGGGATGGGGGACTGAAGCTTTCTTT. The chain uses TRBV5-1 and TRBJ1-1; D possibly corresponds to TRBD1 (5 bases). Trimming took 4 bases from V and 5 from J, leaving 18 bases between them. This CDR3 comprises 15 residues. CDR1 and CDR2 (germline): SGHRS, YFSETQ.